This T cell receptor (beta chain) is from a study of cytomegalovirus exposure and HLA in healthy donors. General study results and limits: In a later analysis, common viral pathogens appeared linked to several of the most significant clusters. Available immune exposure information covered CMV serostatus only.

When sampled, the donors appeared nominally healthy, though they likely had unrecorded immune exposures. Turning to this clone: Antigen: not known.

PCR employed 60 Vbeta and 13 Jbeta primers. Method: immunoSEQ multiplex PCR; TCRdb's copy keeps in-frame clones and lacks some. Counted here are roughly 120,000 clones, 86% occurring once; the ten biggest clones make up 1.5% to 2%. The sequencing input was PBMCs. The receptor comes from a man aged 40-49 years in good health and CMV-seronegative.

The CDR3 DNA reads TGTGCCAGCACTGGGGAGGGCACAGATACGCAGTATTTT. Translated: CASTGEGTDTQYF. V and J are TRBV6-6 and TRBJ2-3, with TRBD2 as a possible D gene (6 bases). V lost 7 bases and J 1 base, leaving 9 bases between the germline ends. Germline V lookup: CDR1 MNHNY, CDR2 SVGAGI (reference sequence). CDR3 size: 13 residues.